This TCR beta chain was observed in a study of blood T cell repertoires in COVID-19 (dated by TCRdb to 2018 to 2020). Regarding the study in general: The collaborator samples originated in the United States, Italy and Spain and spanned the acute and convalescent phases of COVID-19. The prospective study material was composed of cDNA or gDNA derived from T cells, B-cell-depleted T cells, or PBMCs. Samples came from the ongoing ImmuneRACE study (first 160 participants) plus 1,254 subjects from 6 global collaborators. The repertoires were released in a freely available public database meant as a resource for research on the immune response to SARS-CoV-2. The sample metadata nearly always contained a de-identified subject ID, COVID-19 status, age in years and sex. Where available, HLA class I and class II types were taken from metadata supplied by the sample provider and were not determined by assay-based typing. Deeply sampled blood TCRbeta repertoires from subjects exposed to, actively infected with, or recovered from COVID-19 were included in the dataset. Results and caveats for the whole study, not just this receptor: The amount of clinical and demographic metadata varied by source and participant and was provided uncurated.

On this clone: The antigen it recognizes is unknown. Per-nucleotide qualities are absent, and no much larger clonotype sits a single base away.

Each collaborating institution followed its own protocols to collect whole blood in K2EDTA tubes. For TCRbeta analysis, collaborator samples were shipped as frozen whole blood, as isolated PBMCs, or as DNA extracted from either sample type. TCRbeta CDR3 regions were amplified from genomic DNA using the immunoSEQ Assay, a bias-controlled multiplex PCR. Per the authors' processing: Within the assay, amplification of reference gene primers was used to estimate how many nucleated cells each sample contained. To quantify the absolute abundance of each unique TCRbeta CDR3 rearrangement, sequence reads were collapsed and filtered. For each sample, productive Simpson clonality was calculated as the square root of Simpson's diversity index over productive rearrangements. TCRdb holds this immuneACCESS table with in-frame rearrangements only. Some clones are missing; in checked studies, unresolved V genes explain under half, and the rest has no known cause. That table furnishes V, J and clone size, whereas the DNA furnished D and trimming. The sample includes tens of thousands of clones, with approximately 81% observed a single time. Roughly a third of the sample belongs to the ten largest clones.

The CDR3 holds 14 amino acids from the cysteine to the phenylalanine. The retained sequence is limited to the CDR3, 42 bases, with the frame set at the first base. CDR1 and CDR2 are drawn from the germline V gene: MGHDK, SYGVNS. The V end gives up 2 bases and the J end 5 bases, leaving 4 bases in the junction not matched to a gene. The chain links TRBV25-1 with TRBJ1-1, and 8 bases in between align with TRBD1. The TCR comes from a man older than 75 with acute or convalescent COVID-19. Specimen: peripheral blood. The DNA sequence is as follows: TGTGCCAGCAGTGAAGCAGGGGGCTTTACTGAAGCTTTCTTT. It encodes CASSEAGGFTEAFF.